This T cell receptor (beta chain) was observed in a study of CD8+CD57+ T cells in acquired aplastic anemia. V lost 0 bases and J 10 bases, leaving 18 bases between the germline ends. Germline CDR1 reads LNHNV; CDR2 reads YYDKDF (reference sequence). CDR3 length: 15 residues. Sequenced patients had shown CD8+CD57+ cell expansion by flow cytometry. TCR beta VDJ and CDR3 profiles were obtained from a genomic DNA template. TCRdb independently ran MiXCR on the reads; one entry per CDR3 protein. The table includes about 180,000 distinct CDR3 sequences, under 50% detected once. Sequencing was done on a sample of sorted CD4+, CD8+, or CD8+CD57+ T cells (not recorded which) from PBMCs. The V gene is TRBV15, the J gene TRBJ1-1; D call uncertain. The TCR sequence derives from a human donor with aplastic anemia. CDR3: CATSRDHTPGRGAFF. As DNA, the CDR3 is TGTGCCACCAGCAGAGACCACACACCGGGCCGAGGAGCTTTCTTT.